This T cell receptor (beta chain) was obtained from a study of blood T cells in healthy people across ages. Study results and caveats: Whereas aged donors had fewer naive CD4+ cells, long-lived donors had more of them and higher diversity.

V lost 2 bases and J 1 base, leaving 12 bases between the germline ends. CDR3 length equals 15 residues. CDR1 SGHKS and CDR2 YYEKEE come from the germline V gene (reference sequence). This clonotype turned up a few times. What it binds is not known. A second PCR, run for roughly 7 to 11 cycles, used a sample-barcoded 5' primer plus a J-beta primer mix. One entry per CDR3 protein results from TCRdb running MiXCR on the 5' RACE reads. The sample lists over 1,500,000 distinct CDR3 sequences; 35% to 50% were seen once. This receptor was taken from a human donor in good health. Sequenced material: blood. This chain uses TRBV5-5 with TRBJ2-5; no clear D gene. The CDR3 DNA reads TGTGCCAGCAGCTTAGTGGGTTGGACCCAAGAGACCCAGTACTTC. It is translated as CASSLVGWTQETQYF.